The entry below describes one T cell receptor (beta chain). Every unsorted PBMC PCR replicate was loaded with about 290 ng DNA, tens of thousands of T cell genomes. The table came from immunoSEQ multiplex PCR; TCRdb's copy has only in-frame clones and leaves some out. The profile shows about 470,000 clones, roughly three quarters of them singletons. The data belong to a study of shared clonotypes between healthy human individuals. Turning to the study itself: The study enrolled a couple of women and a few men aged 18 to 49.

Caucasian adults residing in Nashville, Tennessee made up all the donors. Genomic DNA for unsorted samples was obtained from 97 million or so PBMCs. The CDR3 consists of 16 residues. With 2 bases removed from V and 6 bases from J, the gap between germline ends came to 20 bases. From germline, CDR1 is MNHEY and CDR2 SMNVEV (reference sequence). The chain links TRBV27 to TRBJ2-7, with D possibly TRBD1 on 6 matching bases. The receptor was derived from a woman in her thirties or forties in good health. Some clones in this sample may be carry-over from other donors' samples. The material sequenced was PBMCs. CDR3 sequence (DNA): TGTGCCAGCAGTTTAGGCGACAGGTCCGTTTTTGGCGAGCAGTACTTC. Protein sequence: CASSLGDRSVFGEQYF.